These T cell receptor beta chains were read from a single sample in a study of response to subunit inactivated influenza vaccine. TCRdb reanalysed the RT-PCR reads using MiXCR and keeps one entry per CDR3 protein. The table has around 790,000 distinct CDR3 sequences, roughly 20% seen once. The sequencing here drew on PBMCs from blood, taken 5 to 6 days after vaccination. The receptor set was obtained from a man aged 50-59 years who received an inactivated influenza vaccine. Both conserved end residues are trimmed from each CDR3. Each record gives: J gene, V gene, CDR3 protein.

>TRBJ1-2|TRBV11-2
ASSFSALNGYGYT
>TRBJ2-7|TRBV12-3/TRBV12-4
ASTPNREMGEQY
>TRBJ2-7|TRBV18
ASSPMTGGMAEQY
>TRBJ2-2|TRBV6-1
ASSEALTRFRTGELF
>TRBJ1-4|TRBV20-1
SAGTGQGNEKLF
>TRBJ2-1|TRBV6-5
ASSYSPGDSGNEQF
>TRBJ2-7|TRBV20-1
SANYRLAGAYEQY
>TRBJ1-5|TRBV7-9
ASSLQEVIYSNQPQH
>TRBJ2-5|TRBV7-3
ASSLAPGGTQY
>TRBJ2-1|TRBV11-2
ASLRGDSSYNEQF
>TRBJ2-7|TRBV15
ATSRGSGLPYEQY
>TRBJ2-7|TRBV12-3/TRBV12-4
ASTRGGDFYEQY
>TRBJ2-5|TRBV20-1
SARHLQETQY
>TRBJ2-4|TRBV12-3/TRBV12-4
ASSLAARSKNIQY
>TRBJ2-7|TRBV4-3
ASSQDNKDYEQY
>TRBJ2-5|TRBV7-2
ASRTTGGDETQY
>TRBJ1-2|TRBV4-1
ASSQLGGYGYT
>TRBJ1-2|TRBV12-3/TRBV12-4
ASSSPDRGRYGYT
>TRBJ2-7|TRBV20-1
SARDKRTSSSYEQY
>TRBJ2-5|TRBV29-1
SALIASKETQY
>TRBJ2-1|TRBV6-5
ASRLGTSGRVGF
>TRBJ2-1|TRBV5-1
ASSIGGVNEQF
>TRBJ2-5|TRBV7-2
ASSPRAGYQETQY
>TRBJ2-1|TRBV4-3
ASSQDGWAVGEQF
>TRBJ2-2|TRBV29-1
SASATGQGFSGELF
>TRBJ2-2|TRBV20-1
SGQGDTGELF
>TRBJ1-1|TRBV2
ASTSDSDTEAF
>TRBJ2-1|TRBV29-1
SALGGTGGGEQF
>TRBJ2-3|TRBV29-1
SAGDGGYTDTQY
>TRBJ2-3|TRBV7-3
ASSPQAWGTDTQY
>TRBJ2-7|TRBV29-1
SVEDWDNSYEQY
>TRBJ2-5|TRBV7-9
ASSLPAEETQY
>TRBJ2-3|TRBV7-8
ASSLVRRVADTQY
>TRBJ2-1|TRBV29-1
SVESGGGAVNEQF
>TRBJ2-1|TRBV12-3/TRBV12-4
ASSPNWWSGRGNEQF